A single sample gave rise to the 25 T cell receptor beta chains below, sequenced in a study of blood T cell repertoires in COVID-19. Some clones are missing from TCRdb's copy, which holds only in-frame ones; the method was immunoSEQ multiplex PCR. Seen here are approximately 470,000 clones, approximately 86% observed once, and the top ten hold roughly 0.72%. The specimen was PBMCs or T cells enriched from blood (not recorded which). The receptors stem from a woman between 18 and 29 years old who had recovered from COVID-19.

This chain connects TRBV4-1 to TRBJ2-5, with TRBD2 matching 9 bases. CDR3 length equals 15 residues. The ends lost 3 bases at V and 2 bases at J; junction bases unmatched: 4. CDR1 MGHRA and CDR2 YSYEKL come from the germline V gene. This chain's CDR3 is CASSHSSGDQETQYF. The CDR3 bases are TGCGCCAGCAGCCATTCTAGCGGGGATCAAGAGACCCAGTACTTC.

This clone has just a few counts. This sequence joins TRBV19 and TRBJ1-6, with D possibly being TRBD1 (6 bases). Trimming left V 6 bases short and J 10 bases short, with 13 bases between. Germline CDR1 LNHDA, CDR2 SQIVND (reference sequence). The CDR3 totals 13 residues. The CDR3 nucleotides read TGTGCCAGTAGCGTCACAGGGCCCTCACCCCTCCACTTT. Its protein product is CASSVTGPSPLHF.

About this clone: The sample contains more than one DNA sequence encoding this CDR3. The rearrangement joins TRBV9 to TRBJ2-1; possible D gene TRBD1, 6 bases. V was shortened by 2 bases and J by 4 bases, with 10 bases between the two germline ends. The CDR3 loop spans 14 amino acids. Per the germline V gene, CDR1 is SGDLS and CDR2 is YYNGEE. CDR3 amino acids: CASSVGDTYNEQFF. As DNA, the CDR3 is TGTGCCAGCAGCGTGGGGGACACTTACAATGAGCAGTTCTTC.

The chain carries TRBV5-8 and TRBJ2-5; 10 bases line up with TRBD2. Germline V lookup: CDR1 SGHTS, CDR2 YDEGEE. The V gene end was trimmed by 4 bases and the J gene end by 2 bases; junction bases not matched to a gene: 11. CDR3 size: 17 residues. In DNA form, the CDR3 reads TGTGCCAGCAGCGTTGGGGCTAGCGGGGGCTCACAAGAGACCCAGTACTTC. Residues: CASSVGASGGSQETQYF.

This sequence joins TRBV5-6 and TRBJ1-2; 8 nucleotides match TRBD1. This CDR3 has 13 residues. Trimming took 4 bases from V and 7 from J; bases not matched to a gene: 6. CDR1 and CDR2 from the germline V gene are SGHDT and YYEEEE. The CDR3 here is CASSLSDRGGYTF. The CDR3, as DNA: TGTGCCAGCAGCCTTTCCGACAGGGGTGGCTACACCTTC. Variable domain in full (rest from reference TRBV5-6 and TRBJ1-2): DAGVTQSPTHLIKTRGQQVTLRCSPKSGHDTVSWYQQALGQGPQFIFQYYEEEERQRGNFPDRFSGHQFPNYSSELNVNALLLGDSALYLCASSLSDRGGYTFGSGTRLTVV.

The rearrangement joins TRBV3-1 (or the pseudogene TRBV3-2) to TRBJ2-5; 10 bases fit TRBD1. Germline V gene lookup returns CDR1 LGHDT and CDR2 YNNKEL (reference sequence). The CDR3 sequence is 15 residues long. V shed 7 bases and J 3 bases; nucleotides not matched to a gene: 8. DNA for the CDR3: TGTGCCAGCACCCTGACAGGGGGCGCCGAAGAGACCCAGTACTTC. The encoded protein is CASTLTGGAEETQYF.

The rearrangement links TRBV7-9 to TRBJ1-1, with TRBD1 identical over 7 bases. Germline lookup yields CDR1 SEHNR and CDR2 FQNEAQ (reference sequence). The CDR3 covers 14 residues. The junction had 10 bases not matched to a gene; V was cut back by 5 bases and J by 7 bases. CDR3 region: CASSAVQGSDEAFF. The CDR3 bases are TGTGCCAGCAGCGCCGTACAGGGGTCGGATGAAGCTTTCTTT.

This clone was counted a few times. As DNA, the CDR3 is TGTGCCAGCAGCTTAGACCCAGCGTATTCCTACGAGCAGTACTTC. The encoded protein is CASSLDPAYSYEQYF. J is TRBJ2-7 and V is TRBV11-2, with D uncertain. V dropped 0 bases and J dropped 1 base, with 10 bases sitting between them. Germline V gene data show CDR1 as SGHAT and CDR2 as FQNNGV. CDR3 size: 15 residues. The entire variable domain, with the rest obtained from reference TRBV11-2 and TRBJ2-7, is as follows: EAGVAQSPRYKIIEKRQSVAFWCNPISGHATLYWYQQILGQGPKLLIQFQNNGVVDDSQLPKDRFSAERLKGVDSTLKIQPAKLEDSAVYLCASSLDPAYSYEQYFGPGTRLTVT.

This clone occurred once. The chain carries TRBV5-4 and TRBJ2-4, with 7 nucleotides matching TRBD2. Germline CDR1 and CDR2: SGHNT and YYREEE (reference sequence). The CDR3 spans 15 residues. Germline trimming cut 7 bases from V and 0 bases from J; bases unmatched to any gene: 7. CDR3 nucleotides: TGTGCCAGCGCCCGGGGGGACCTAGCCAAAAACATTCAGTACTTC. Protein product: CASARGDLAKNIQYF.

The chain recombines TRBV9 with TRBJ1-1; no clear D. Trimming pared 0 bases from V and 3 bases from J, leaving 15 bases between. Germline V lookup: CDR1 SGDLS, CDR2 YYNGEE. CDR3 size: 16 residues. The CDR3 bases are TGTGCCAGCAGCGTAGACGGCCGCGACCAGGACACTGAAGCTTTCTTT. Translating gives CASSVDGRDQDTEAFF.

The chain is built from TRBV6-5 and TRBJ2-7; D remains ambiguous. This CDR3 region has 14 residues. V lost 0 bases to trimming and J lost 2 bases, with 8 bases between them. The germline CDR1 and CDR2 sequences are MNHEY and SVGAGI. The chain's CDR3 is CASSYSMLAYEQYF. The CDR3 DNA reads as TGTGCCAGCAGTTACTCGATGTTAGCCTACGAGCAGTACTTC.

The chain joins TRBV15 to TRBJ1-1, with D hard to call. Germline V gene data show CDR1 as LNHNV and CDR2 as YYDKDF (reference sequence). CDR3 length: 16 amino acids. V lost 0 bases and J lost 0, with 11 bases in between. CDR3 coding DNA: TGTGCCACCAGCAGAGATTGGGTCAGGATGAACACTGAAGCTTTCTTT. Amino acid sequence: CATSRDWVRMNTEAFF.

Here the CDR3 reads CASSSGGGADSPLHF. The DNA of the CDR3 is TGTGCCAGCAGCTCGGGAGGTGGAGCCGATTCACCCCTCCACTTT. The chain employs TRBV7-9 and TRBJ1-6, with D unclear. Trimming took 4 bases from V and 8 from J, leaving 15 bases between them. This CDR3 is 15 amino acids long. Germline values: CDR1 SEHNR, CDR2 FQNEAQ (reference sequence).

A few counts support this clone. V and J are TRBV6-4 and TRBJ1-1; 7 bases agree with TRBD1. Germline CDR1 reads MRHNA; CDR2 reads SNTAGT. CDR3 length equals 15 residues. Trimming removed 6 bases from V and 1 base from J; junction bases left unmatched: 8. As DNA, the CDR3 is TGTGCCAGCAGCGTAACCGGGACAGCGAACACTGAAGCTTTCTTT. This translates into CASSVTGTANTEAFF.

V is TRBV5-1 and J is TRBJ1-1, with D maybe TRBD1 (5 bases). CDR1 and CDR2 from the germline V gene are SGHRS and YFSETQ. V lost 2 bases, J lost 0 bases, and 11 bases lay in between. The CDR3 runs to 15 residues. The CDR3 protein is CASSFQGLLNTEAFF. The CDR3 DNA reads TGCGCCAGCAGCTTCCAGGGCCTCTTGAACACTGAAGCTTTCTTT.

The CDR3 loop is CASSRGGPNTDTQYF. CDR3 in DNA: TGCGCCAGCAGCCGGGGGGGCCCCAACACAGATACGCAGTATTTT. V is TRBV5-1 and J is TRBJ2-3, with TRBD2 matching 8 bases. Germline assignment: CDR1 SGHRS and CDR2 YFSETQ. J lost 2 bases, V lost 4 bases, and 6 bases had no gene match. There are 15 residues in the CDR3.

The chain recombines TRBV6-5 with TRBJ1-2; tentative D call: TRBD1 (5 bases). The CDR3 runs 12 residues. Trimming removed 8 bases from V and 4 bases from J, with 11 bases in between. The germline V gene encodes CDR1 MNHEY and CDR2 SVGAGI. In DNA form, the CDR3 reads TGTGCCAGCGGGTGGAGGGGCTATGGCTACACCTTC. Protein: CASGWRGYGYTF.

This rearrangement joins TRBV13 to TRBJ2-3; possibly TRBD1 for D (5 bases). CDR3 length: 13 amino acids. The germline gives CDR1 PRHDT, CDR2 FYEKMQ (reference sequence). Trimming took 9 bases from V and 0 from J, leaving 10 bases between them. CDR3 nucleotides: TGTGCCAGGGGGCGAACCAGCACAGATACGCAGTATTTT. This translates into CARGRTSTDTQYF.

J is TRBJ1-2 and V is TRBV10-3; TRBD1 matches 7 bases. The CDR3 length is 14 residues. Germline CDR1 reads ENHRY; CDR2 reads SYGVKD. Losses at the gene ends were 3 bases for V and 6 bases for J; bases not matched to a gene: 7. Here the CDR3 reads CAISDLGTGDGYTF. CDR3 coding DNA: TGTGCCATCAGTGATCTGGGAACAGGGGATGGCTACACCTTC.

V gene TRBV24-1 combines with J gene TRBJ2-5, with a weak D call TRBD2 (7 bases). This CDR3 has 17 amino acids. Germline-derived CDR1 and CDR2 are KGHDR and SFDVKD. The V end lost 3 bases, the J end lost 4 bases, and 20 bases lay between the germline ends. Here the CDR3 reads CATSDGGRGSLGETQYF. CDR3 coding DNA: TGTGCCACCAGTGATGGGGGGAGGGGGTCTTTGGGAGAGACCCAGTACTTC.

The chain combines TRBV10-3 with TRBJ1-2; 7 nucleotides align to TRBD1. J gave up 4 bases and V 6 bases, and 5 bases lay outside the gene matches. The length of the CDR3 is 13 residues. Germline values: CDR1 ENHRY, CDR2 SYGVKD. The CDR3 region is CAIRGWDSYGYTF. The CDR3 DNA reads as TGTGCCATCAGGGGCTGGGACAGCTATGGCTACACCTTC.

This chain joins TRBV30 and TRBJ1-2, with no clear D. The V gene's germline CDR1 is GTSNPN and CDR2 SVGIG (reference sequence). Trimming removed 1 base at V and 6 bases at J, with 12 bases between. The length of the CDR3 is 13 residues. CDR3 sequence (DNA): TGTGCCTGGAGTGAGGCTGGGAGAAATGGCTACACCTTC. It translates to CAWSEAGRNGYTF.

The chain employs TRBV3-1 (or the pseudogene TRBV3-2) and TRBJ2-3; D is undetermined. Trimming stripped 4 bases from V and 0 bases from J, with 11 bases between. CDR1 is LGHDT and CDR2 is YNNKEL in the germline V gene (reference sequence). This CDR3 is 15 amino acids long. Written as DNA, the CDR3 is TGTGCCAGCAGCCTTGACACACCTAGCACAGATACGCAGTATTTT. It specifies CASSLDTPSTDTQYF.

The chain combines TRBV19 with TRBJ1-1, with D tentatively TRBD1 (5 bases). The CDR3 extends over 13 amino acids. Trimming stripped 4 bases from V and 5 bases from J, with 11 bases between. The V gene's germline CDR1 is LNHDA and CDR2 SQIVND (reference sequence). As DNA, the CDR3 is TGTGCCAGTAGTACCTTGACAGAGACTGAAGCTTTCTTT. Its protein is CASSTLTETEAFF.

The chain recombines TRBV28 with TRBJ1-3, with 7 bases aligning to TRBD1. J gave up 0 bases and V 5 bases, and 7 bases lay outside the gene matches. The V gene's germline CDR1 is MDHEN and CDR2 SYDVKM. The CDR3 contains 16 residues. The CDR3 nucleotides are TGTGCCAGCAGTGTGACAGGGATAGCCTCTGGAAACACCATATATTTT. As protein: CASSVTGIASGNTIYF.